Listed here are 18 T cell receptor beta chains from one sample, sequenced in a study of human T cells and chemical hapten exposure (dated by TCRdb to the early 2020s). In the paper's terms, the time point label means: patch test 1, 2 weeks after DPC sensitization. What the treatment or condition label conveys for this sample: therapeutic diphenylcyclopropenone sensitization with weekly scalp DPC. Libraries were prepared through RACE. Sequencing used a NextSeq 500. TCRdb passed the public sequencing reads through fastp at Q25 and MiXCR, retaining productive beta sequences. Rows are unified per CDR3 protein, each entry keeping the most common DNA and genes. The sample has around 340,000 distinct CDR3 sequences on record, 6% to 8.5% of them singletons. Roughly 8% of the sample goes to the ten largest clones. The specimen comprised whole blood, sampled in connection with sensitization to the hapten diphenylcyclopropenone (DPC). All receptors derive from a woman between 18 and 30 years old with alopecia areata. Some clones in this sample may be carry-over from other donors' samples.

This clonotype has more than one count but fewer than ten. V usage is TRBV2 and J usage is TRBJ1-1; D is ambiguous. The germline V and J ends were trimmed by 9 bases and 2 bases, with 13 bases remaining between them. CDR3 length: 13 residues. Germline assignment: CDR1 SNHLY and CDR2 FYNNEI. CDR3: CARKVKINTEAFF. As DNA, the CDR3 is TGTGCCAGAAAAGTTAAAATAAACACTGAAGCTTTCTTT.

This clonotype was seen a handful of times. The chain links TRBV20-1 to TRBJ1-1; no clear D gene. Germline CDR1 and CDR2: DFQATT and SNEGSKA (reference sequence). The CDR3 totals 13 residues. V dropped 7 bases and J dropped 1 base, with 13 bases sitting between them. The CDR3 loop is CSVPRTPNTEAFF. Here the CDR3 DNA reads TGCAGTGTTCCGCGGACGCCGAACACTGAAGCTTTCTTT.

This clonotype came up many times. This chain uses TRBV7-2 with TRBJ2-3; 10 bases fit TRBD2. Trimming at V came to 1 base and at J to 2 bases, leaving 9 bases not matched to a gene. The CDR3 covers 18 residues. Germline CDR1 and CDR2: SGHTA and FQGNSA. CDR3: CASSLGSSSGGATDTQYF. CDR3 nucleotides: TGTGCCAGCAGCTTAGGGTCGTCCAGCGGGGGGGCCACAGATACGCAGTATTTT.

The chain couples TRBV10-3 to TRBJ1-4, with D unresolved. CDR3 length equals 16 residues. V was cut by 0 bases and J by 0 bases, with 8 bases left in between. The germline V gene encodes CDR1 ENHRY and CDR2 SYGVKD. The CDR3 coding sequence is TGTGCCATCAGTGAGTCAGGCCGCGCAACTAATGAAAAACTGTTTTTT. Its protein is CAISESGRATNEKLFF.

This clonotype was picked up a small number of times. The rearrangement joins TRBV4-3 to TRBJ1-2, with D possibly being TRBD1 (6 bases). This CDR3 comprises 15 residues. Germline CDR1 LGHNA, CDR2 YSLEER. Trimming left V 4 bases short and J 8 bases short, with 20 bases between. In nucleotides, the CDR3 is TGCGCCAGCAGCCCCCAGACAGGTCCCTTCGGGGGCTACACCTTC. Protein sequence: CASSPQTGPFGGYTF.

About this clonotype itself: The junction and the germline gene differ at one end; a read error may be behind it. The gene calls are TRBV25-1 and TRBJ2-3; TRBD1 agrees at 9 bases. The CDR3 covers 16 residues. Per the germline V gene, CDR1 is MGHDK and CDR2 is SYGVNS. CDR3 bases: TGTGCCAGCAGTGAAAACAGGGGGCTTCGCACAGATACGCGGTATTTT. This gives the protein CASSENRGLRTDTRYF. Based on the CDR3 plus reference TRBV25-1 and TRBJ2-3, the full variable domain is EADIYQTPRYLVIGTGKKITLECSQTMGHDKMYWYQQDPGMELHLIHYSYGVNSTEKGDLSSESTVSRIRTEHFPLTLESARPSHTSQYLCASSENRGLRTDTRYFGPGTRLTVL.

This chain uses TRBV2 with TRBJ1-1; D is uncertain. Trimming removed 8 bases at V and 5 bases at J, with 9 bases between. This CDR3 has 11 residues. CDR1 is SNHLY and CDR2 is FYNNEI in the germline V gene. The CDR3 protein is CASPAETEAFF. The DNA for the CDR3 is TGTGCCAGCCCTGCGGAAACTGAAGCTTTCTTT.

This clonotype was detected only a few times. The chain combines TRBV12-3 or TRBV12-4 with TRBJ2-3, with 8 positions matching TRBD2. The CDR3 contains 18 residues. Trimming took 11 bases from V and 0 from J; bases not matched to a gene: 19. The DNA of the CDR3 is TGTGCCGTGAACCGGCGGGGGGCTCTCACCCCTAGCACAGATACGCAGTATTTT. It codes for CAVNRRGALTPSTDTQYF.

In its sample, this clonotype was seen many times. The chain carries TRBV20-1 and TRBJ2-1, with TRBD2 identical over 8 bases. CDR1 and CDR2 from the germline V gene are DFQATT and SNEGSKA (reference sequence). The trim removed 6 bases at V and 8 bases at J, leaving 12 bases unmatched. CDR3 length: 14 residues. The CDR3 region is CSADLAVGGDEQFF. For the CDR3, the DNA is TGCAGTGCCGATCTAGCGGTCGGGGGGGATGAGCAGTTCTTC.

This clonotype was counted between two and nine times. The chain employs TRBV5-1 and TRBJ2-3; D is possibly TRBD1 (5 bases). The CDR3 covers 14 residues. The germline V and J ends were trimmed by 0 bases and 5 bases, with 10 bases remaining between them. Germline V gene data show CDR1 as SGHRS and CDR2 as YFSETQ. The CDR3 nucleotides read TGCGCCAGCAGCTTGGTTCAGGGCCAAGATACGCAGTATTTT. It translates to CASSLVQGQDTQYF.

This clonotype was seen ten or more times. V gene TRBV28 combines with J gene TRBJ2-3; 8 bases are shared with TRBD1. CDR3 length: 19 residues. The ends lost 1 base at V and 1 base at J; junction bases unmatched: 13. Germline V gene data show CDR1 as MDHEN and CDR2 as SYDVKM. The DNA of the CDR3 is TGTGCCAGCAGTTTATATACGACAGGGGCCGTCAAAGGCACAGATACGCAGTATTTT. It codes for CASSLYTTGAVKGTDTQYF.

The genes are TRBV7-2 and TRBJ2-3, with 10 positions matching TRBD2. The CDR3 extends over 15 amino acids. Germline V CDR1 and CDR2: SGHTA, FQGNSA. With V trimmed by 2 bases and J by 4 bases, 3 bases remained unmatched. The CDR3 reads CASSLHSGRSDTQYF. As DNA, the CDR3 is TGTGCCAGCAGCTTACATAGCGGGAGGTCAGATACGCAGTATTTT.

V usage is TRBV20-1 and J usage is TRBJ1-2; TRBD1 matches at 10 bases. The V segment lost 5 bases and the J segment 4 bases; nucleotides outside the gene matches: 16. Per germline, CDR1 DFQATT and CDR2 SNEGSKA (reference sequence). The CDR3 runs to 17 residues. CDR3 sequence (DNA): TGCAGTGCTGGATCGGACAGGGGGGGCGGTAGGATCTATGGCTACACCTTC. Translating it yields CSAGSDRGGGRIYGYTF.

The J gene is TRBJ1-2, the V gene TRBV4-1; 10 bases line up with TRBD1. This CDR3 has 14 amino acids. Trimming took 8 bases from V and 4 from J; bases not matched to a gene: 7. Per germline, CDR1 MGHRA and CDR2 YSYEKL. The CDR3 sequence: CASQDGTGVYGYTF. DNA of the CDR3: TGCGCCAGCCAAGATGGGACAGGGGTCTATGGCTACACCTTC.

This clonotype was observed a few times. The chain joins TRBV18 to TRBJ1-3; 7 bases are shared with TRBD1. The length of the CDR3 is 18 residues. Germline loops: CDR1 KGHSH, CDR2 LQKENI. Trimming at V came to 3 bases and at J to 0 bases, leaving 11 bases not matched to a gene. CDR3 nucleotide sequence: TGTGCCAGCTCACCGAACCCGACGGGACAGCACTCTGGAAACACCATATATTTT. Translated, it gives CASSPNPTGQHSGNTIYF.

This clonotype was seen only a few times. The chain links TRBV12-3 or TRBV12-4 to TRBJ2-3; the D gene is possibly TRBD1 (5 bases). Trimming cost V 3 bases and J 3 bases, with 16 bases left between them. The CDR3 contains 16 residues. The CDR3, as DNA: TGTGCCAGCAGTTTTGGGGCCCTAGGTAGAACAGATACGCAGTATTTT. It yields the protein CASSFGALGRTDTQYF.

The chain links TRBV20-1 to TRBJ1-4; TRBD1 is a possible D gene (6 bases). This CDR3 region has 17 residues. V dropped 6 bases and J dropped 1 base, with 21 bases sitting between them. CDR1 and CDR2 from the germline V gene are DFQATT and SNEGSKA (reference sequence). DNA of the CDR3: TGCAGTGCCCCGATCCAGAGGGGGGGCATAACTAATGAAAAACTGTTTTTT. Translated: CSAPIQRGGITNEKLFF.

This clonotype came up many times. This chain connects TRBV25-1 to TRBJ2-7, with D perhaps given as TRBD1 or TRBD2 (5 bases each). Germline CDR1 is MGHDK and CDR2 is SYGVNS. V lost 2 bases and J lost 2, with 10 bases in between. The CDR3 has 14 residues. The CDR3 DNA sequence: TGTGCCAGCAGTGAAGGGGACGGGGCCTACGAGCAGTACTTC. Translating it yields CASSEGDGAYEQYF.